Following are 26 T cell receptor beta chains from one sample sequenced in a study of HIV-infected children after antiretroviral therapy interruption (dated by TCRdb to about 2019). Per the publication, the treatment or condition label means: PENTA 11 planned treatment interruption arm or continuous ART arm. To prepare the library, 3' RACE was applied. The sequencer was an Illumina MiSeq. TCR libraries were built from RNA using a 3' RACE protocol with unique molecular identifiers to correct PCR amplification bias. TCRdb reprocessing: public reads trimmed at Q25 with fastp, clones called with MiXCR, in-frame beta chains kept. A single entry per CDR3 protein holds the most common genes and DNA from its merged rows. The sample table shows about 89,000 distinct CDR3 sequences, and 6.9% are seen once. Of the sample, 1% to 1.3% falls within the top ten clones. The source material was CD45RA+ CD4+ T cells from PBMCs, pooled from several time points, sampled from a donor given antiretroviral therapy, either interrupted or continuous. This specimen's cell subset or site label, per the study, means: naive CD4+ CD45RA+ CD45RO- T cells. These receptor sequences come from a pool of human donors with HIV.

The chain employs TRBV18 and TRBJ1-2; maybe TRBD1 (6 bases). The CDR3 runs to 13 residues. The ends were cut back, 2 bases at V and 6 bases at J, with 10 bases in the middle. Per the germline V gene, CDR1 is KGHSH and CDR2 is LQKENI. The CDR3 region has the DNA TGTGCCAGCTCACCAAAACAGGGAAATGGCTACACCTTC. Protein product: CASSPKQGNGYTF.

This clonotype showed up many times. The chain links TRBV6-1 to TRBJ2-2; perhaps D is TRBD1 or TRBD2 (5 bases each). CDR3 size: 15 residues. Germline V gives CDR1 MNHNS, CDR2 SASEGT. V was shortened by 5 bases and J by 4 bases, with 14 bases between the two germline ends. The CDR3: CASSRTGTSTGELFF. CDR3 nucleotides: TGTGCCAGCAGTAGGACCGGGACGAGCACCGGGGAGCTGTTTTTT.

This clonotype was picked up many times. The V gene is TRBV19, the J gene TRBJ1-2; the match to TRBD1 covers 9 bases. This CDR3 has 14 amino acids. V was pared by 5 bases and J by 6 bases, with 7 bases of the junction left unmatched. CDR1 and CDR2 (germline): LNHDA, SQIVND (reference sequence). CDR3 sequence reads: CASSSGTGNHGYTF. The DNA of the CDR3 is TGTGCCAGTAGTTCCGGGACAGGGAACCATGGCTACACCTTC.

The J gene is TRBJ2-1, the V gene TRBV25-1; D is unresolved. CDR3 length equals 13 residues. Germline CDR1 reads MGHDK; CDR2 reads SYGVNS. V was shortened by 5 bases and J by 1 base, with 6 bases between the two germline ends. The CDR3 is CASSTISYNEQFF. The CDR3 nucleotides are TGTGCCAGCAGTACAATATCCTACAATGAGCAGTTCTTC.

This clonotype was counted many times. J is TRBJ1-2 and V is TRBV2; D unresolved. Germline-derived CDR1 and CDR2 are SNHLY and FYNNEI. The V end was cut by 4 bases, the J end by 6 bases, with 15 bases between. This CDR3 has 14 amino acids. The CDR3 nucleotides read TGTGCCAGCAGTGTGGAGGTCGCCTCGAATGGCTACACCTTC. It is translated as CASSVEVASNGYTF.

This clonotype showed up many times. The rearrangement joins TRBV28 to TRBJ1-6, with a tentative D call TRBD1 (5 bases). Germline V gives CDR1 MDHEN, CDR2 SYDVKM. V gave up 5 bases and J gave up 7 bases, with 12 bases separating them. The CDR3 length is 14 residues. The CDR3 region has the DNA TGTGCCAGCAGTGGGACTCGTGAGAATTCACCCCTCCACTTT. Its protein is CASSGTRENSPLHF.

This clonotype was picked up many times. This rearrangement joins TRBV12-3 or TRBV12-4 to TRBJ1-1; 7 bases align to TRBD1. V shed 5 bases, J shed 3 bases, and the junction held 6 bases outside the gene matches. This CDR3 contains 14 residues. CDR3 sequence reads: CASSAGTAYTEAFF. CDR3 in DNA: TGTGCCAGCAGTGCTGGGACAGCTTACACTGAAGCTTTCTTT.

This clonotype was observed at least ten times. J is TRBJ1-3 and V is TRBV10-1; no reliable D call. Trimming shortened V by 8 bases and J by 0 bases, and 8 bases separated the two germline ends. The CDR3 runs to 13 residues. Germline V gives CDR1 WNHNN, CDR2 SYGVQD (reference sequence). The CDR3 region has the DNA TGCGCCAGCCGGCAGAACTCTGGAAACACCATATATTTT. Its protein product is CASRQNSGNTIYF.

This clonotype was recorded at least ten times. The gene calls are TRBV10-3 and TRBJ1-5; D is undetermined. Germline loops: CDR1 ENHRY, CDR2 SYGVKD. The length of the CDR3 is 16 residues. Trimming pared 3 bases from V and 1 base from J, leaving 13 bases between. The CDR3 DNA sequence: TGTGCCATCAGTGAATTAGGTTTGGAGAGCAATCAGCCCCAGCATTTT. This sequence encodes CAISELGLESNQPQHF.

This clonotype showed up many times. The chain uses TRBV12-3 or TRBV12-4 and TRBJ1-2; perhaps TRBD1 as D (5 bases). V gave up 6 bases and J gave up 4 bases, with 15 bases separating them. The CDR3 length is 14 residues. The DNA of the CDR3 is TGTGCCAGCAGATCGGGGGGGGTTCCCTATGGCTACACCTTC. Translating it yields CASRSGGVPYGYTF.

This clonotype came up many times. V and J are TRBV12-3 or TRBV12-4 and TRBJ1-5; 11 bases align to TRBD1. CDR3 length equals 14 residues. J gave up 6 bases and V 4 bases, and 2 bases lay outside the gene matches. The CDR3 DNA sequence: TGTGCCAGCAGTTCCGGGACAGGGGGTCAGCCCCAGCATTTT. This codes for CASSSGTGGQPQHF.

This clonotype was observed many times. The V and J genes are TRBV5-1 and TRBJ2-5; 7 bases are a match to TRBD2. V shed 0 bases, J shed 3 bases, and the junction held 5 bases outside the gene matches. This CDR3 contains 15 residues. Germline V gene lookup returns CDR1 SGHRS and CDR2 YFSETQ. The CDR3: CASSLVSGGEETQYF. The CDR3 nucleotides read TGCGCCAGCAGCTTGGTGTCGGGGGGAGAAGAGACCCAGTACTTC.

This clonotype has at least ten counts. This CDR3 is CASSLAGWGADTQYF. DNA for the CDR3: TGCGCCAGCAGCTTAGCAGGGTGGGGCGCAGATACGCAGTATTTT. The genes are TRBV5-1 and TRBJ2-3, with a possible D match to TRBD1 (5 bases). The V end was cut by 2 bases, the J end by 4 bases, with 14 bases between. The CDR3 contains 15 residues. Germline CDR1 SGHRS, CDR2 YFSETQ. Together with reference TRBV5-1 and TRBJ2-3, the CDR3 gives the full variable domain: KAGVTQTPRYLIKTRGQQVTLSCSPISGHRSVSWYQQTPGQGLQFLFEYFSETQRNKGNFPGRFSGRQFSNSRSEMNVSTLELGDSALYLCASSLAGWGADTQYFGPGTRLTVL.

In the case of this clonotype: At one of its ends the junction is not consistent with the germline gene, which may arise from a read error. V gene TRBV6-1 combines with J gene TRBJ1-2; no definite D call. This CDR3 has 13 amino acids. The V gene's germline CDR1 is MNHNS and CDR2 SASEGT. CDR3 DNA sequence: TGTGCCAGCAGGGAAGCACCGGGGTATGGCTACACCTTC. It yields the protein CASREAPGYGYTF.

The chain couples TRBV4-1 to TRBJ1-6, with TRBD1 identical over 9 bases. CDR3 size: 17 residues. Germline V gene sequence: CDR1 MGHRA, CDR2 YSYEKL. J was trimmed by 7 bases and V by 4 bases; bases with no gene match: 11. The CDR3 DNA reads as TGCGCCAGCAGCCTAACCCCCCGACAGGGGGACAATTCACCCCTCCACTTT. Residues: CASSLTPRQGDNSPLHF.

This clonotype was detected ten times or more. The CDR3 loop is CASSTRGGAGELFF. The CDR3 bases are TGTGCCAGCAGCACGAGGGGGGGAGCCGGGGAGCTGTTTTTT. The chain carries TRBV12-3 or TRBV12-4 and TRBJ2-2; D may be TRBD2 (7 bases). V was clipped by 6 bases and J by 6 bases, with 14 bases between them. The CDR3 has 14 amino acids.

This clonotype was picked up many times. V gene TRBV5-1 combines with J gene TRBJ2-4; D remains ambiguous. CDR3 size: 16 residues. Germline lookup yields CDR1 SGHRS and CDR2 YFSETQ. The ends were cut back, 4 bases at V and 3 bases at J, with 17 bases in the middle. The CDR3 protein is CASSPRLGDVKNIQYF. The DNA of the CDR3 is TGCGCCAGCAGCCCACGCCTCGGAGATGTCAAAAACATTCAGTACTTC. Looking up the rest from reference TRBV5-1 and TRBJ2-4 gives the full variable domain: KAGVTQTPRYLIKTRGQQVTLSCSPISGHRSVSWYQQTPGQGLQFLFEYFSETQRNKGNFPGRFSGRQFSNSRSEMNVSTLELGDSALYLCASSPRLGDVKNIQYFGAGTRLSVL.

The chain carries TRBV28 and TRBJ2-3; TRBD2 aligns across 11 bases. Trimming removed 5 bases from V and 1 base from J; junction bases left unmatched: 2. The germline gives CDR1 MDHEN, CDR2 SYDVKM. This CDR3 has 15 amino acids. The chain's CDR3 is CASSLAGGRTDTQYF. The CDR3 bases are TGTGCCAGCAGTCTAGCGGGGGGCCGCACAGATACGCAGTATTTT.

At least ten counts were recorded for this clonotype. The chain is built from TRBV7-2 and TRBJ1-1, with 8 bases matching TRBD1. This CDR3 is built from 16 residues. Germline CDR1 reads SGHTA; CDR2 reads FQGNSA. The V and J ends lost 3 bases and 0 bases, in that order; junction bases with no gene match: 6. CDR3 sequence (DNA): TGTGCCAGCAGCTTGCCGGGACAGGCGATGAACACTGAAGCTTTCTTT. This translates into CASSLPGQAMNTEAFF.

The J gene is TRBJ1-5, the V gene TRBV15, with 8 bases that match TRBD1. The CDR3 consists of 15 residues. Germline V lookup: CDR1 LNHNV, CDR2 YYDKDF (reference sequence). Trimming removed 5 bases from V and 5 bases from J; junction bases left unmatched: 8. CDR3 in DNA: TGTGCCACCAGCGCGGACAGGGAAGTGTATCAGCCCCAGCATTTT. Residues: CATSADREVYQPQHF.

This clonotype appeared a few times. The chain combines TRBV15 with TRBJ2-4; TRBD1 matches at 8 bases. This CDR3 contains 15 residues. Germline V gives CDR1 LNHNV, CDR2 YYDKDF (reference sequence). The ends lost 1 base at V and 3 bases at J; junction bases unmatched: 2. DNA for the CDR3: TGTGCCACCAGCAGAGTTACAGGGGGCAAAAACATTCAGTACTTC. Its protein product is CATSRVTGGKNIQYF.

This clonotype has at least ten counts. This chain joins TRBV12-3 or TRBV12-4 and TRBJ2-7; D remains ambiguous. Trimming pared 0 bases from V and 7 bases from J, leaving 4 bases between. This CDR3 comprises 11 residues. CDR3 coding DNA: TGTGCCAGCAGTTTAGCCCGGGAGCAGTACTTC. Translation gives CASSLAREQYF.

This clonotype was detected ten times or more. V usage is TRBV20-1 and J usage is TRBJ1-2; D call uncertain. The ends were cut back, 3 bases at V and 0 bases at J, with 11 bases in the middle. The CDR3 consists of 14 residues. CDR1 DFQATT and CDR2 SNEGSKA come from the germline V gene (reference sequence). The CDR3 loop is CSASPDGSNYGYTF. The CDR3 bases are TGCAGTGCTAGTCCGGACGGATCTAACTATGGCTACACCTTC.

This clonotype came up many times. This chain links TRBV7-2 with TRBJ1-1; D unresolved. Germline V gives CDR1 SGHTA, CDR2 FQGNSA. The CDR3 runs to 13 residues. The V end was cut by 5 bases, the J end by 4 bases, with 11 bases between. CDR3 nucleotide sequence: TGTGCCAGCAGCGATCGAAGAGGCACTGAAGCTTTCTTT. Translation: CASSDRRGTEAFF.

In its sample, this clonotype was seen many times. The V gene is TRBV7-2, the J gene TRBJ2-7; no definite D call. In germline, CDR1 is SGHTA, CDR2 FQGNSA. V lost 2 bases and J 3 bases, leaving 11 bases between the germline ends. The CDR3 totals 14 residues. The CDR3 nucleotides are TGTGCCAGCAGCTTATCTGTGGAGATCTACGAGCAGTACTTC. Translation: CASSLSVEIYEQYF.

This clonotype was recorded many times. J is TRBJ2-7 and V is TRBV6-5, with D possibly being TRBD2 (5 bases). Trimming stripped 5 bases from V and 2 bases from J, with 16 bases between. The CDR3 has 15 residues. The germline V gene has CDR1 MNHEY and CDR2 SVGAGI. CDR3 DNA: TGTGCCAGCAGTCCTTACTCGGGGAGTACCTACGAGCAGTACTTC. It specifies CASSPYSGSTYEQYF.